The entry below describes one T cell receptor beta chain. The antigen is unknown. Additional DNA sequences in this sample encode the identical CDR3. V shed 2 bases and J shed 3 bases, with 7 bases lying between them. CDR3 length: 13 residues. Germline loops: CDR1 SGHTA, CDR2 FQGNSA. These data belong to a study of cytomegalovirus exposure and HLA in healthy donors. Overall study results and limits: CMV serostatus was the sole immune exposure information available.

The PCR employed 60 Vbeta primers together with 13 Jbeta primers. The method was immunoSEQ multiplex PCR; TCRdb's version includes in-frame clones alone and lacks a portion of them. The sample has about 130,000 clones, roughly 84% seen once. The specimen was PBMCs. The sequence was obtained from a boy between 10 and 17 years old in good health and CMV-seronegative. This chain joins TRBV7-2 and TRBJ1-2; possible D gene TRBD1, 6 bases. CDR3 DNA: TGTGCCAGCAGCTTATCAGGGGACTATGGCTACACCTTC. This sequence encodes CASSLSGDYGYTF.